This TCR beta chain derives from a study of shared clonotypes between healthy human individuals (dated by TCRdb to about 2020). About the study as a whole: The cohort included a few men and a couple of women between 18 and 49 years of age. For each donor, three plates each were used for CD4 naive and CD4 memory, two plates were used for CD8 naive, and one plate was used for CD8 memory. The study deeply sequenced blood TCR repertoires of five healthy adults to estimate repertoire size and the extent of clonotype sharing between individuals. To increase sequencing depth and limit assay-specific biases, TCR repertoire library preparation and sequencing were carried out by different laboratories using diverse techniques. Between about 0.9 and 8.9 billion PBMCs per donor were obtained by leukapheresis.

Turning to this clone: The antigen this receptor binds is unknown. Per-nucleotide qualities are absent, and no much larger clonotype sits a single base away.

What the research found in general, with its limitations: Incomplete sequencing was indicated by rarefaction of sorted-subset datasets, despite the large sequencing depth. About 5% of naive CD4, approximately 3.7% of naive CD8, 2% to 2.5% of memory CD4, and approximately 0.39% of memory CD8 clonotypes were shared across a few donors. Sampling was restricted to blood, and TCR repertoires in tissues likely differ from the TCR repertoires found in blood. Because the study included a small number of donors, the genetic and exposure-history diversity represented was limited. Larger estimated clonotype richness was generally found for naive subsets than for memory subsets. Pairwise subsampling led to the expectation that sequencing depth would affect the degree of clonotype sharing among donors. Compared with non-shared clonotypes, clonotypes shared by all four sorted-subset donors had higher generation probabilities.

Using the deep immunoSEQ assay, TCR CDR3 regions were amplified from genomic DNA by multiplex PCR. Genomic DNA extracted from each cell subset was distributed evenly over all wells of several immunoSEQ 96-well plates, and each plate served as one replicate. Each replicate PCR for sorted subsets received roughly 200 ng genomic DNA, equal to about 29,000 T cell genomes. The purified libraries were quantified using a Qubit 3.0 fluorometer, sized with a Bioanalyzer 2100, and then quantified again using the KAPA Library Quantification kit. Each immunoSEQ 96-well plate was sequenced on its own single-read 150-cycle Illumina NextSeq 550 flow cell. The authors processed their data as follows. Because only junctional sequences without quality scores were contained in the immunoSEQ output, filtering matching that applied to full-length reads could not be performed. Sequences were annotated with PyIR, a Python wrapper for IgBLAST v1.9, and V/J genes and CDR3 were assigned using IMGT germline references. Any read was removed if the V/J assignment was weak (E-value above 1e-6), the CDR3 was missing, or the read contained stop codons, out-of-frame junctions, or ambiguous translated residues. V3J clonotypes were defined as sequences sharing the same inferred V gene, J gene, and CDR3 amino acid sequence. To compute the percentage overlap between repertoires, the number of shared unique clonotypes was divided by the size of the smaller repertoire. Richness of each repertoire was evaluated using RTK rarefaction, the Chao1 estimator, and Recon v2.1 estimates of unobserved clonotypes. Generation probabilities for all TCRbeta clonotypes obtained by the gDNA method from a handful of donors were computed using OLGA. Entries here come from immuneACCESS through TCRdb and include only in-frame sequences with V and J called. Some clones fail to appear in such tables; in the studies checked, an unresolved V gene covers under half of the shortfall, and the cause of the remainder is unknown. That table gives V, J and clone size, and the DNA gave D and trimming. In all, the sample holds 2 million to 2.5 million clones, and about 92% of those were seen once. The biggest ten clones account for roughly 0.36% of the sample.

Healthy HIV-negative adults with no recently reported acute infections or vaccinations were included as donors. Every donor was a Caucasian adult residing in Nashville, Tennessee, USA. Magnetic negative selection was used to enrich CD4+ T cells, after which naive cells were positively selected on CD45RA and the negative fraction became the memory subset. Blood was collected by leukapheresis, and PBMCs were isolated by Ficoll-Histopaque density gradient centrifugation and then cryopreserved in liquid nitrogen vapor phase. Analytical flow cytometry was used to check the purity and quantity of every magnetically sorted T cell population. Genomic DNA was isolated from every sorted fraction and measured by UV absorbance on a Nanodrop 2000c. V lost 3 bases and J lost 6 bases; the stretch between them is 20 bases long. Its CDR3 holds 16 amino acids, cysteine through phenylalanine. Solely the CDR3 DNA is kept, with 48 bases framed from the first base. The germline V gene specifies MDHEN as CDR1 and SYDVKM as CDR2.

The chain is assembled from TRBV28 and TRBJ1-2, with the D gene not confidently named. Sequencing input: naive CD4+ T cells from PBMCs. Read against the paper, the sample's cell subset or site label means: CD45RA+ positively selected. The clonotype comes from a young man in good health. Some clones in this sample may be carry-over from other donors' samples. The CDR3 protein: CASSLGGGSEFDGYTF. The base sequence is TGTGCCAGCAGTTTGGGTGGCGGGTCAGAATTCGATGGCTACACCTTC.